This is a list of T cell receptor beta chains from one sample in a study of blood T cell repertoires in COVID-19. Profiling relied on immunoSEQ multiplex PCR, and the TCRdb table lists in-frame clones only, not all of them. The data show 350,000 or so clones, with roughly nine tenths seen just once and over 3.5% held by the top ten. The source material was peripheral blood. The receptors stem from a woman aged 60-70 years with COVID-19, enrolled during active disease. Both conserved end residues are part of each CDR3. D genes are given only for firm matches. Clone size, where shown, is once, few, many, or a class for clones that have expanded.

TGTGCCAGCAGTGACAGGTTCTATGGCTACACCTTC,CASSDRFYGYTF,NA,12,TRBJ1-2,TRBV6-1,once
TGTGCCAGCAGTTATCCGGGACTATATGGCTACACCTTC,CASSYPGLYGYTF,NA,13,TRBJ1-2,TRBV5-6,few
TGTGCCAGCAGTTTCACGGGACAGGGGGCGAACCAGCATTTT,CASSFTGQGANQHF,TRBD1,14,TRBJ1-5,TRBV6-5,few
TGTGCCAGCAGGACAGGGGGCTACACTGAAGCTTTCTTT,CASRTGGYTEAFF,TRBD1,13,TRBJ1-1,TRBV13,NA
TGTGCCAGCAGTGTATGGCTGGACAATGAGCAGTTCTTC,CASSVWLDNEQFF,NA,13,TRBJ2-1,TRBV2,NA
TGTGCCAGCTCACCACCGGGAACAGGAGAGACCCAGTACTTC,CASSPPGTGETQYF,NA,14,TRBJ2-5,TRBV18,NA
TGTGCCAGCAGCATGACAGGGACCGGGGAGCTGTTTTTT,CASSMTGTGELFF,TRBD1,13,TRBJ2-2,TRBV6-5,NA
TGTGCCAGCAGCCCCCGGTCCGGGGACACAAGGAACACTGAAGCTTTCTTT,CASSPRSGDTRNTEAFF,NA,17,TRBJ1-1,TRBV5-4,NA
TGTGCCAGCAGCTTCTTTGCAGGGGATAATTCACCCCTCCACTTT,CASSFFAGDNSPLHF,NA,15,TRBJ1-6,TRBV7-9,NA
TGTGCCAGCAGCTACGGAGGGGGGGAGCTGTTTTTT,CASSYGGGELFF,NA,12,TRBJ2-2,TRBV13,NA
TGTGCCAGCAGCTCAGAAACAGGGAACTATGGCTACACCTTC,CASSSETGNYGYTF,NA,14,TRBJ1-2,TRBV4-2,NA
TGTGCCAGCAGGAGAGGTGGGGCCAATGGTTCACCCCTCCACTTT,CASRRGGANGSPLHF,NA,15,TRBJ1-6,TRBV27,NA
TGTGCCACCAGCACTGGACAGCGCGTCCGAACCGGGGAGCTGTTTTTT,CATSTGQRVRTGELFF,NA,16,TRBJ2-2,TRBV15,NA
TGTGCCAGCAGCGTCCAGGGCTCGGGAGGGTATGGCTACACCTTC,CASSVQGSGGYGYTF,NA,15,TRBJ1-2,TRBV7-9,NA
TGTGCCAGCAGCCCTGCTCCGGGAGTTGGGGCTTTCTTT,CASSPAPGVGAFF,NA,13,TRBJ1-1,TRBV5-5,once
TGTGCCAGTGGATCTCGGACAGCGAACACTGAAGCTTTCTTT,CASGSRTANTEAFF,NA,14,TRBJ1-1,TRBV19,NA
TGCAGCGTTGAAGATAGGCACAGCGGGAATGAAAAACTGTTTTTT,CSVEDRHSGNEKLFF,NA,15,TRBJ1-4,TRBV29-1,NA
TGTGCCAGCAGTTACTCGACCGGGACAACCTACGAGCAGTACTTC,CASSYSTGTTYEQYF,NA,15,TRBJ2-7,TRBV6-5,NA
TGTGCCAGCATACTAGCGGGGGCCCCCCAAGAGACCCAGTACTTC,CASILAGAPQETQYF,TRBD2,15,TRBJ2-5,TRBV6-5,NA
TGTGCCAGCTCACCACAAACGGGACAGGGCGAAAAACTGTTTTTT,CASSPQTGQGEKLFF,TRBD1,15,TRBJ1-4,TRBV18,once
TGTGCCAGCTCACCCCAGGGGTACTATGGCTACACCTTC,CASSPQGYYGYTF,NA,13,TRBJ1-2,TRBV18,NA
TGCGCCAGCAGCTCCTCCGGAATTCCGGGAGGTGAAAAACTGTTTTTT,CASSSSGIPGGEKLFF,NA,16,TRBJ1-4,TRBV5-1,NA
TGTGCCAGCAGCCGACAGGGTGACAATTCACCCCTCCACTTT,CASSRQGDNSPLHF,TRBD1,14,TRBJ1-6,TRBV9,few
TGTGCCAGCAGCTTACTAGAGACCCAGTACTTC,CASSLLETQYF,NA,11,TRBJ2-5,TRBV11-2,NA
TGTGCCAGCAGTCGGGACATCTCCTACGAGCAGTACTTC,CASSRDISYEQYF,NA,13,TRBJ2-7,TRBV28,NA
TGCGCCAGCAGCTACTCGGGACAGGGCTACCAAGAGACCCAGTACTTC,CASSYSGQGYQETQYF,TRBD1,16,TRBJ2-5,TRBV5-1,NA
TGTGCCAGTAGTATTCAGGGGAGTAATGAAAAACTGTTTTTT,CASSIQGSNEKLFF,NA,14,TRBJ1-4,TRBV19,NA
TGTGCCACCTTGCGAGGGGGGGCGATAACAGGGCCGGGCTATGGCTACACCTTC,CATLRGGAITGPGYGYTF,NA,18,TRBJ1-2,TRBV15,few
TGTGCCAGCAGCTTGCGAACGTATGGCTACACCTTC,CASSLRTYGYTF,NA,12,TRBJ1-2,TRBV11-2,NA
TGTGCCAGCAGTGACTCGTCCCTAAACTATGGCTACACCTTC,CASSDSSLNYGYTF,NA,14,TRBJ1-2,TRBV6-4,NA
TGTGCCAGCAGCTTGAGGGGGCGGGTGAACACTGAAGCTTTCTTT,CASSLRGRVNTEAFF,TRBD1,15,TRBJ1-1,TRBV7-9,NA
TGCGCCAGCAGCTTGCACCTCAGGGGATCTGGAAACACCATATATTTT,CASSLHLRGSGNTIYF,NA,16,TRBJ1-3,TRBV5-1,NA
TGCGCCAGCACCGGTTTTCTAGCGGGGGGGCCCTATGAGCAGTTCTTC,CASTGFLAGGPYEQFF,TRBD2,16,TRBJ2-1,TRBV10-2,NA
TGTGCCATCAGTGAGCCGCGACAGGGGGCGAACACTGAAGCTTTCTTT,CAISEPRQGANTEAFF,TRBD1,16,TRBJ1-1,TRBV10-3,NA
TGTGCCAGCAGCCGAACCCGGGACTATGGCTACACCTTC,CASSRTRDYGYTF,NA,13,TRBJ1-2,TRBV3-1/TRBV3-2,NA
TGTGCCAGCAGAACCCGGGAGACCCAGTACTTC,CASRTRETQYF,NA,11,TRBJ2-5,TRBV2,NA
TGTGCCACCAGCGATAACAGGGGGGTCGTCAATGAGCAGTTCTTC,CATSDNRGVVNEQFF,TRBD1,15,TRBJ2-1,TRBV15,NA
TGCAGCGTTGGGGAGCCGGCAGGGACCCAGTACTTC,CSVGEPAGTQYF,NA,12,TRBJ2-5,TRBV29-1,NA
TGTGCCTGGACGGGACAGGGGTGGACTGAAGCTTTCTTT,CAWTGQGWTEAFF,TRBD1,13,TRBJ1-1,TRBV30,NA
TGCGCCAGCAGCTTCGGACAGTTTCAGTTCTTC,CASSFGQFQFF,NA,11,TRBJ2-1,TRBV5-1,NA
TGTGCCAGCAGTCCCGGGACAGATACGCAGTATTTT,CASSPGTDTQYF,NA,12,TRBJ2-3,TRBV12-3/TRBV12-4,NA
TGTGCCAGCAGCTTAGTCGGGAATGAAAAACTGTTTTTT,CASSLVGNEKLFF,NA,13,TRBJ1-4,TRBV7-9,few
TGTGCCAGCAGTCCTGCCCGGGACAGGATTGAAGCTTTCTTT,CASSPARDRIEAFF,TRBD1,14,TRBJ1-1,TRBV6-6,NA
TGTGCCAGCAGTTACAGGGGTAATGAGCAGTTCTTC,CASSYRGNEQFF,TRBD1,12,TRBJ2-1,TRBV28,NA
TGTGCCAGCTCACCACCCGGCGGCACGGGGACCCAGTACTTC,CASSPPGGTGTQYF,NA,14,TRBJ2-5,TRBV18,NA
TGTGCCAGCTCACCAACGCAGGTGAACACTGAAGCTTTCTTT,CASSPTQVNTEAFF,NA,14,TRBJ1-1,TRBV18,NA
TGTGCCAGCAGTTACATAGGGGTTGGGGATCAGCCCCAGCATTTT,CASSYIGVGDQPQHF,NA,15,TRBJ1-5,TRBV6-2/TRBV6-3,NA
TGTGCCAGCAGCAGGGACCAGGGGTTTAGGTATGGCTACACCTTC,CASSRDQGFRYGYTF,NA,15,TRBJ1-2,TRBV7-2,once
TGTGCCAGCACCGCAGGGACTAAACTGTTTTTT,CASTAGTKLFF,NA,11,TRBJ1-4,TRBV6-6,NA
TGCGCCAGCAGCCAAGTCAACCTCGGAGGGGTTAGGAACACTGAAGCTTTCTTT,CASSQVNLGGVRNTEAFF,NA,18,TRBJ1-1,TRBV4-1,NA